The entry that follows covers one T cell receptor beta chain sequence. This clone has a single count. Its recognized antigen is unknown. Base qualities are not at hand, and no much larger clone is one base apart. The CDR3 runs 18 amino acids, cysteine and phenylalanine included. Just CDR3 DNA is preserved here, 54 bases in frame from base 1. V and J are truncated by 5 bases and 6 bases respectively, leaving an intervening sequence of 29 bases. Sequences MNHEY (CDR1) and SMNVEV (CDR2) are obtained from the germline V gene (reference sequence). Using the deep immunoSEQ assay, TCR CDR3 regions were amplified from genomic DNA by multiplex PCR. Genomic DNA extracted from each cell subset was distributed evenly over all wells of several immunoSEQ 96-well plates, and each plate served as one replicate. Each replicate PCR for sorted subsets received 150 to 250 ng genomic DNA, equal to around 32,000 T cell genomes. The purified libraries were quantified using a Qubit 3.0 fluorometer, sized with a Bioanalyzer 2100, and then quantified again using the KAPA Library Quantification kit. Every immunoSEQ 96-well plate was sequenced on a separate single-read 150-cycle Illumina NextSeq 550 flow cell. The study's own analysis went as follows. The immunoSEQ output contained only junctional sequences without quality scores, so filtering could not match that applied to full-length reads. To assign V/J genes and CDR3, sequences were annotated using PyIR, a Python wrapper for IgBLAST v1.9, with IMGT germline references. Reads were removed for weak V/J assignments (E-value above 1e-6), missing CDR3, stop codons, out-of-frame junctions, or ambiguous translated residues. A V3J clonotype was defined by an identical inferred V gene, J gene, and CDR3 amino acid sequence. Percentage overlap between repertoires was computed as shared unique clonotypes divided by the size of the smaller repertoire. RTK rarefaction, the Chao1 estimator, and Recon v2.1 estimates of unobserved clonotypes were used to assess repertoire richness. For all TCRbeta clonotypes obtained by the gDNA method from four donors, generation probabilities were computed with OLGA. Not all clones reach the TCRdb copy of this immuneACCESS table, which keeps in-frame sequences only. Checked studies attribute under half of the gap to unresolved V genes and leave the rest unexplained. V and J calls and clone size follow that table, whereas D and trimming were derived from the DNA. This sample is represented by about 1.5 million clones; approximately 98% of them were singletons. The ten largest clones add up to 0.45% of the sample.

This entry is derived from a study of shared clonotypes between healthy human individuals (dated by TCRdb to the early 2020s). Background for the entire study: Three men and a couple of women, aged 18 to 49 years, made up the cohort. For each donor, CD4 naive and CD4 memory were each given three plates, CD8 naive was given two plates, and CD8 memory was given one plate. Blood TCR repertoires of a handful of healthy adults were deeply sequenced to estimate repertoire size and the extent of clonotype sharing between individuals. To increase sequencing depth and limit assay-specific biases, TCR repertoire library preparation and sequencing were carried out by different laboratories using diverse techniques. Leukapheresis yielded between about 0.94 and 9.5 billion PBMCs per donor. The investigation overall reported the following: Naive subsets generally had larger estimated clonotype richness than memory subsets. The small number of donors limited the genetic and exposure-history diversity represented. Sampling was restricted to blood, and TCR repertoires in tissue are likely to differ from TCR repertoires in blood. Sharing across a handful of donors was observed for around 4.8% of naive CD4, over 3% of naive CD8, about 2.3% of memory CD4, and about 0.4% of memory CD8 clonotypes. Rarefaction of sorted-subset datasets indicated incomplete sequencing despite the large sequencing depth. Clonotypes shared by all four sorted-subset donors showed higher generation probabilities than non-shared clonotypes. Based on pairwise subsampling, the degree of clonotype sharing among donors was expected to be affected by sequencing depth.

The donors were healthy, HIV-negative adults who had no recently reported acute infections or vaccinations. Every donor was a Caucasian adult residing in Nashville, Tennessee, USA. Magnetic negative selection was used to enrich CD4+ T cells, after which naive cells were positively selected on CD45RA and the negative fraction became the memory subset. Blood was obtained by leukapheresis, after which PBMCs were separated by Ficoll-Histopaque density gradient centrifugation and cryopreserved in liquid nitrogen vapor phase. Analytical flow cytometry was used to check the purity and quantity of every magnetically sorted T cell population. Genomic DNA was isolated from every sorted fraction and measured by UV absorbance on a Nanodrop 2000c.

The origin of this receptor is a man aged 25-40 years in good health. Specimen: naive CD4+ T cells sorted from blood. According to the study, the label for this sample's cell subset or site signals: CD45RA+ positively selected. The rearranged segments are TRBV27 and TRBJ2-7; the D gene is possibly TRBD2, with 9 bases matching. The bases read TGTGCCAGCAGTAAAAGACAGGGGCACGGGACTAGCTCCCTCGAGCAGTACTTC. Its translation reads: CASSKRQGHGTSSLEQYF.